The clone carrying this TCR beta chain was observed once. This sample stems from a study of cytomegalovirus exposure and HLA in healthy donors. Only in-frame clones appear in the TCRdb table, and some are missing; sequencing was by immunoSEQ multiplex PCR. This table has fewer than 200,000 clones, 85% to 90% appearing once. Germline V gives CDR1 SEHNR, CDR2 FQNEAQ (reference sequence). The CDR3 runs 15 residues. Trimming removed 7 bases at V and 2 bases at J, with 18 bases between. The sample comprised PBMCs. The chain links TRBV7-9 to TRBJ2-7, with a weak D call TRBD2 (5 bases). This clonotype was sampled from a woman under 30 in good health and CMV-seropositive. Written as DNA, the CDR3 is TGTGCCAGCACCCCCGAGGGCCTCGGAACCTACGAGCAGTACTTC. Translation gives CASTPEGLGTYEQYF.